This T cell receptor beta chain originates from a study of PD-L1 blockade in urothelial cancer. Study-wide context: Analysis of blood occurred 3 weeks (second dose) and 6 weeks after treatment start. Median T cell yield from blood was approximately 150,000.

Per the germline V gene, CDR1 is MNHEY and CDR2 is SVGAGI. With V trimmed by 11 bases and J by 5 bases, 6 bases remained unmatched. This CDR3 spans 13 amino acids. As for time point: peripheral blood 6 weeks after treatment start. Samples spanned pretreatment and treatment, with 1 to 8 time points per patient. Repertoires were generated with immunoSEQ multiplex PCR, while TCRdb's copy carries only in-frame clones and drops some. The repertoire includes about 43,000 clones, about 80% of them detected once, and roughly 16% sits in the top ten. The J gene is TRBJ1-6, the V gene TRBV6-5, with 7 bases that match TRBD1. This TCR was recovered from a man in his fifties or sixties with urothelial cancer. Sequenced material: PBMCs, taken around atezolizumab (anti-PD-L1) treatment. The CDR3 sequence: CAASGTDNSPLHF. The DNA of the CDR3 is TGTGCCGCATCCGGGACAGATAATTCACCCCTCCACTTT.